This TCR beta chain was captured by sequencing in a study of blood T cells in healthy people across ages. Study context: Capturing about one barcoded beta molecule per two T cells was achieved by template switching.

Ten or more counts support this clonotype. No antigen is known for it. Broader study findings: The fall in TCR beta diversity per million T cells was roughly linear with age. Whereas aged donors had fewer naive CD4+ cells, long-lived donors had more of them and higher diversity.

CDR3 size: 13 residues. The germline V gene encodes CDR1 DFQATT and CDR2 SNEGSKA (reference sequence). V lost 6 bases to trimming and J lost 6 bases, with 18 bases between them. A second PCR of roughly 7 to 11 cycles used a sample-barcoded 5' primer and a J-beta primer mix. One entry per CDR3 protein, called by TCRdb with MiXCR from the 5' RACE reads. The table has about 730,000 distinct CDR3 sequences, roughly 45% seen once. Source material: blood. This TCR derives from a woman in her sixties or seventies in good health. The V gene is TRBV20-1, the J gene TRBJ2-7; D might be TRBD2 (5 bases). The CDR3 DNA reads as TGCAGTGCGGCCCTTAACACCCGGGGCGAGCAGTACTTC. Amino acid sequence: CSAALNTRGEQYF.